These 6 T cell receptor beta chains came from one sample sequenced in a study of shared clonotypes between healthy human individuals. The method was immunoSEQ multiplex PCR; TCRdb's version includes in-frame clones alone and lacks a portion of them. This sample has around 1.4 million clones; approximately 98.5% occur once, and the top ten carry 0.3% to 0.45%. The sample consisted of naive CD4+ T cells sorted from blood. Subset noted: CD45RA+ positively selected. The receptor set was obtained from a man aged 25-40 years in good health.

The chain combines TRBV18 with TRBJ2-2; 7 nucleotides agree with TRBD1. The germline V gene has CDR1 KGHSH and CDR2 LQKENI. The CDR3 totals 12 residues. The V gene end was trimmed by 7 bases and the J gene end by 4 bases; junction bases not matched to a gene: 0. The CDR3 DNA sequence: TGTGCCAGCTACAGGGGCACCGGGGAGCTGTTTTTT. Its translation: CASYRGTGELFF.

The V gene is TRBV9, the J gene TRBJ2-3; TRBD2 agrees at 7 bases. Trimming at V came to 1 base and at J to 0 bases, leaving 2 bases not matched to a gene. The CDR3 loop spans 15 amino acids. CDR1 and CDR2 from the germline V gene are SGDLS and YYNGEE. The CDR3 DNA reads as TGTGCCAGCAGCGTATCGCGGGAGAGCACAGATACGCAGTATTTT. Encoded protein: CASSVSRESTDTQYF.

The chain links TRBV7-2 to TRBJ1-1; possible D gene TRBD1, 5 bases. The CDR3 contains 17 residues. The V end was cut by 1 base, the J end by 5 bases, with 20 bases between. Germline V CDR1 and CDR2: SGHTA, FQGNSA. For the CDR3, the DNA is TGTGCCAGCAGCTTAGGAGGGGCGGCTAAAGCGTGGACTGAAGCTTTCTTT. Encoded protein: CASSLGGAAKAWTEAFF.

V usage is TRBV2 and J usage is TRBJ2-7; 9 bases agree with TRBD1. The CDR3 length is 14 residues. Germline V gene lookup returns CDR1 SNHLY and CDR2 FYNNEI. The V gene end was trimmed by 4 bases and the J gene end by 2 bases; junction bases not matched to a gene: 3. The DNA for the CDR3 is TGTGCCAGCAGTGTACAGGGGGCGACCTACGAGCAGTACTTC. This gives the protein CASSVQGATYEQYF.

The rearrangement uses TRBV18 and TRBJ2-3, with 10 bases aligning to TRBD2. Per germline, CDR1 KGHSH and CDR2 LQKENI. J gave up 0 bases and V 5 bases, and 8 bases lay outside the gene matches. The CDR3 has 17 residues. The CDR3: CASSMRTSGTSTDTQYF. CDR3 bases: TGTGCCAGCTCAATGAGGACTAGCGGAACTAGCACAGATACGCAGTATTTT.

This chain joins TRBV2 and TRBJ2-2; D is perhaps TRBD1 (6 bases). The V and J ends lost 4 bases and 5 bases respectively, with 14 bases between them. This CDR3 has 15 residues. The germline CDR1 and CDR2 sequences are SNHLY and FYNNEI. The CDR3 coding sequence is TGTGCCAGCAGTGGTCTTAGGGGGTTGACCGGGGAGCTGTTTTTT. This encodes CASSGLRGLTGELFF.